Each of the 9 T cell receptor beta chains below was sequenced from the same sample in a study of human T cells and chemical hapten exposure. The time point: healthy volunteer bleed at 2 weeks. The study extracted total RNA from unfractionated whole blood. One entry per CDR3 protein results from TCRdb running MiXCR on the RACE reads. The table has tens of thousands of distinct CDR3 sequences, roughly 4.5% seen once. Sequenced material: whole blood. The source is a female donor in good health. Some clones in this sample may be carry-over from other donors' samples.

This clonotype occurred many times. In DNA form, the CDR3 reads TGCAGCGTTATGGGCCACGCTCAGGGGGTGAGCACTGAAGCTTTCTTT. Residues: CSVMGHAQGVSTEAFF. The chain recombines TRBV29-1 with TRBJ1-1; 7 bases agree with TRBD1. With V trimmed by 5 bases and J by 4 bases, 16 bases remained unmatched. This CDR3 has 16 amino acids. CDR1 SQVTM and CDR2 ANQGSEA come from the germline V gene.

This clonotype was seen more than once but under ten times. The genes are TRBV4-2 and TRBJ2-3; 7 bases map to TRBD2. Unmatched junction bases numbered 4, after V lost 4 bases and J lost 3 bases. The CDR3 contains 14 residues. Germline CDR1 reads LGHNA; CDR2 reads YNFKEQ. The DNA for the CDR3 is TGTGCCAGCAGCCCCGGGACTATTACAGATACGCAGTATTTT. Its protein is CASSPGTITDTQYF.

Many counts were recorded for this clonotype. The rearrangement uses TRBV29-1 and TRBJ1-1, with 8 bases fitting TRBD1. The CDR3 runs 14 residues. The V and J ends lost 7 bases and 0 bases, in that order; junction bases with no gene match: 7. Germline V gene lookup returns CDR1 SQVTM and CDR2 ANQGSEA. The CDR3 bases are TGCAGCGCTACAGGGGGGAGCATGAACACTGAAGCTTTCTTT. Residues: CSATGGSMNTEAFF.

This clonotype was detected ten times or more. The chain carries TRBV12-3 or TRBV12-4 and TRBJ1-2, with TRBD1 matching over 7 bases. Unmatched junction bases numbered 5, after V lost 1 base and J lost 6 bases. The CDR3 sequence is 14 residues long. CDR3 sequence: CASSLGPGGDGYTF. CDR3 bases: TGTGCCAGCAGTTTAGGGCCAGGGGGAGATGGCTACACCTTC.

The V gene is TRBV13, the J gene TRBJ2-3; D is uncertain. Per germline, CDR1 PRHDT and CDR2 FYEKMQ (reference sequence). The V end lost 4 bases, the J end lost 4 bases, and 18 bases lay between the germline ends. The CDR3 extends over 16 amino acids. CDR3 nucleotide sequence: TGTGCCAGCAGCTCGTTGAGTAACGCGTACTCAGATACGCAGTATTTT. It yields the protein CASSSLSNAYSDTQYF.

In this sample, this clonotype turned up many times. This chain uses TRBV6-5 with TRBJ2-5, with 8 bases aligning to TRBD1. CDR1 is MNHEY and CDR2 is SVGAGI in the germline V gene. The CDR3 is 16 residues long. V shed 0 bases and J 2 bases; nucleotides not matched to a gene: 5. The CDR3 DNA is TGTGCCAGCAGTTACTCGAGTGGACAGGGACAAGAGACCCAGTACTTC. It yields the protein CASSYSSGQGQETQYF.

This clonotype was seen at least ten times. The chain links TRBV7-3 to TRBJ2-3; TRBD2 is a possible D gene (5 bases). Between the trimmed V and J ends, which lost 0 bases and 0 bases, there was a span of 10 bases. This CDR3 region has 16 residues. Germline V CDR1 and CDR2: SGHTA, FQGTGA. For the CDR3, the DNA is TGTGCCAGCAGCTTAACGAGTGGGAGTAGCACAGATACGCAGTATTTT. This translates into CASSLTSGSSTDTQYF.

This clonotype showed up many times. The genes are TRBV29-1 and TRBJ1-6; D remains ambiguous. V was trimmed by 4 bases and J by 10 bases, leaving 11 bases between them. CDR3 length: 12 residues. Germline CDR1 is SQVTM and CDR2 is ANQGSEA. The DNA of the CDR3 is TGCAGCGTTGGGACGGCTGGATCACCCCTCCACTTT. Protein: CSVGTAGSPLHF.

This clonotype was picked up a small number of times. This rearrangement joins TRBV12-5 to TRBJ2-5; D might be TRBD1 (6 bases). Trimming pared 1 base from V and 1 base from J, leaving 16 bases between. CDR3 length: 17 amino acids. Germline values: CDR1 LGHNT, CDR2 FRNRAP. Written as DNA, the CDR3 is TGTGCTAGTGGTTTGGGGCCGGACAGAGCGGCCCAAGAGACCCAGTACTTC. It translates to CASGLGPDRAAQETQYF.